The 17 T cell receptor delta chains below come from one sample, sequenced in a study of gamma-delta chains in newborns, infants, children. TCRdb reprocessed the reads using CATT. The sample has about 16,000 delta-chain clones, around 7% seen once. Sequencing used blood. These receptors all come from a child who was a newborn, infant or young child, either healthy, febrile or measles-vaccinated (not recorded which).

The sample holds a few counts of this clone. CDR3 residues: CACDTVLLGASWDTRQMFF. CDR3 bases: TGTGCCTGTGACACCGTCCTACTGGGGGCCTCCTGGGACACCCGACAGATGTTTTTC. V gene TRDV2 combines with J gene TRDJ3; 8 nucleotides line up with TRDD3. This CDR3 has 19 residues. V trimming: 0 bases; J trimming: 0 bases; junction bases outside the gene matches: 6. In germline, CDR1 is GEAIGNYY, CDR2 EKD.

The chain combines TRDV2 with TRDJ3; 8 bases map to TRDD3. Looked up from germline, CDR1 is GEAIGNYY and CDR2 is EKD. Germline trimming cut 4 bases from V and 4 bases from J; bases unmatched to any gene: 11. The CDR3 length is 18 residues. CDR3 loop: CACDLLGATVWDTRQMFF. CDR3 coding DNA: TGTGCCTGTGATTTACTGGGGGCTACCGTGTGGGACACCCGACAGATGTTTTTC.

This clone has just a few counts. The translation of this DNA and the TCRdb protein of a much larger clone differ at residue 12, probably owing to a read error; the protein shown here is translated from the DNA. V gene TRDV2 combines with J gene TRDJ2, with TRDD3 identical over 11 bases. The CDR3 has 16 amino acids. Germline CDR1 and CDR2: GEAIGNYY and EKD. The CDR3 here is CACDTGGYALTPQLFF. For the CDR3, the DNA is TGTGCCTGTGACACTGGGGGATACGCTTTGACACCACAACTCTTCTTT.

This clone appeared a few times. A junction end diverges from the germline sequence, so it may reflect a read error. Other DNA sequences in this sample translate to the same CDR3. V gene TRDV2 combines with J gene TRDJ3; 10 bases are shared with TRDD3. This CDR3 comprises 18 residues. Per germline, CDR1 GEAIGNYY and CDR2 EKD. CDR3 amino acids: CACDILGDGTWDTRQMFF. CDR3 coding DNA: TGTGCCTGTGACATACTGGGGGATGGAACCTGGGACACCCGGCAGATGTTTTTC.

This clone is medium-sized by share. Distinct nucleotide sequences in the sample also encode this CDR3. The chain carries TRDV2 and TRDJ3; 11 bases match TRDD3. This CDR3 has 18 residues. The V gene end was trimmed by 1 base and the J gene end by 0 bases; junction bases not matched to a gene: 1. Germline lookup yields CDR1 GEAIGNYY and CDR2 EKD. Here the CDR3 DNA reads TGTGCCTGTGACACTGGGGGATACGACTCCTGGGACACCCGACAGATGTTTTTC. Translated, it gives CACDTGGYDSWDTRQMFF.

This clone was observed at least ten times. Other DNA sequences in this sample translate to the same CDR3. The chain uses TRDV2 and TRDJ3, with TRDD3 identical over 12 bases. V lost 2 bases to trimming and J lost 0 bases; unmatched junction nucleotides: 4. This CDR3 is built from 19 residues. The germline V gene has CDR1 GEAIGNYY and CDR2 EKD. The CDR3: CACDILGDTGSWDTRQMFF. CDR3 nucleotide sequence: TGTGCCTGTGACATACTGGGGGATACTGGCTCCTGGGACACCCGACAGATGTTTTTC.

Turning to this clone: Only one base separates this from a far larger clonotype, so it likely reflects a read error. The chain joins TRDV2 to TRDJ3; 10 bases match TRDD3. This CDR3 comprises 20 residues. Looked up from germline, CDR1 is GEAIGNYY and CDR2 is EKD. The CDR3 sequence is CACDTVRWGISSWDTRQTFF. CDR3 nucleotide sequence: TGTGCCTGTGACACCGTTCGCTGGGGGATAAGCTCCTGGGACACCCGACAGACGTTTTTC.

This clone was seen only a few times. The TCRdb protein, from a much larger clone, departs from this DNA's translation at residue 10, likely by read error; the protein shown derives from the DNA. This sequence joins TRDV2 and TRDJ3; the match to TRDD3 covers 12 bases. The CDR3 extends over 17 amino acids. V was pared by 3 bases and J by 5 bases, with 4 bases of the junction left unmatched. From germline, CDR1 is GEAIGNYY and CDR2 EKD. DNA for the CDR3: TGTGCCTGTGACGTACTGGGGGATACTGGGGACACCCGACAGATGTTTTTC. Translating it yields CACDVLGDTGDTRQMFF.

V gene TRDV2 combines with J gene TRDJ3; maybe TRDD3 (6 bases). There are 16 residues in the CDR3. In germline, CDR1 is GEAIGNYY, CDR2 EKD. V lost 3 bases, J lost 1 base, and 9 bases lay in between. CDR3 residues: CACDWGASWDTRQMFF. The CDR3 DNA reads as TGTGCCTGTGACTGGGGGGCTTCCTGGGACACCCGACAGATGTTTTTC.

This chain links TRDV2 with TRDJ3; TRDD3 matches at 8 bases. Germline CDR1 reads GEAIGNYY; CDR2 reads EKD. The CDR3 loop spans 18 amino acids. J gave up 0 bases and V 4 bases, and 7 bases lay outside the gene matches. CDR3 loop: CACDLLLGVSWDTRQMFF. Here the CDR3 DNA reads TGTGCCTGTGATCTCTTACTGGGGGTCTCCTGGGACACCCGACAGATGTTTTTC.

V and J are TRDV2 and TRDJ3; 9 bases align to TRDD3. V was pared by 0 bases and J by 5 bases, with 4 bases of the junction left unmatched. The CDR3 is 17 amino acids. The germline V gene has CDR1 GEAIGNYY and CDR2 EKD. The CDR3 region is CACDTLGDYRDTRQMFF. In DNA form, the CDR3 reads TGTGCCTGTGACACCCTGGGGGATTACCGGGACACCCGACAGATGTTTTTC.

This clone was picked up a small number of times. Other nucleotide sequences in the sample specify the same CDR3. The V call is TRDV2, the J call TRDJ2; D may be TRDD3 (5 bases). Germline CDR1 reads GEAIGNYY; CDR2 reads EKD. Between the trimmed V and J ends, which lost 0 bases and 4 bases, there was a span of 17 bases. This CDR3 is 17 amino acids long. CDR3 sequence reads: CACDTVVRGPQTAQLFF. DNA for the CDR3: TGTGCCTGTGACACCGTGGTGCGGGGGCCTCAGACAGCACAACTCTTCTTT.

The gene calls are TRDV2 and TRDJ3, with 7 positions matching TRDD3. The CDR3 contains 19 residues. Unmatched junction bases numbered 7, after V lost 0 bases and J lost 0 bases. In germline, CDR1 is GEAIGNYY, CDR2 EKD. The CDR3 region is CACDTVLGIISWDTRQMFF. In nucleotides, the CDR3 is TGTGCCTGTGACACCGTACTGGGGATCATCTCCTGGGACACCCGACAGATGTTTTTC.

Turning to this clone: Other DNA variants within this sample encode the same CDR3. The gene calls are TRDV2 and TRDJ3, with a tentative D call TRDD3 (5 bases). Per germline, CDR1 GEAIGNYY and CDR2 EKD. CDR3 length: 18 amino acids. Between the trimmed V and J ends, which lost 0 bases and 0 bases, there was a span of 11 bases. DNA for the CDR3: TGTGCCTGTGACACCCTGGGCGGCAGCTCCTGGGACACCCGACAGATGTTTTTC. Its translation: CACDTLGGSSWDTRQMFF.

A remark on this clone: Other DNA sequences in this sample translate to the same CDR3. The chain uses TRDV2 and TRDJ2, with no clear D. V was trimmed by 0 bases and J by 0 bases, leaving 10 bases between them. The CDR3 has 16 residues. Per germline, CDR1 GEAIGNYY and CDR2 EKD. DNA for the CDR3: TGTGCCTGTGACACCATCTCCCGAGCTTTGACAGCACAACTCTTCTTT. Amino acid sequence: CACDTISRALTAQLFF.

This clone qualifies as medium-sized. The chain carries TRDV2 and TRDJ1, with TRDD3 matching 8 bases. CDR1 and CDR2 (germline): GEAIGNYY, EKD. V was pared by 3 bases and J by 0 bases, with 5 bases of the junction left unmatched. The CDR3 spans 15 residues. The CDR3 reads CACDLLGGYTDKLIF. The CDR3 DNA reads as TGTGCCTGTGACTTACTGGGGGGCTACACCGATAAACTCATCTTT.

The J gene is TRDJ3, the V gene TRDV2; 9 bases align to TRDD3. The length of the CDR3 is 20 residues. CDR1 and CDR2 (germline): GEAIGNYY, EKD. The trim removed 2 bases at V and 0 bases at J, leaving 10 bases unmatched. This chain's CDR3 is CACDKVLGDVSSWDTRQMFF. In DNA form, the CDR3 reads TGTGCCTGTGACAAGGTACTGGGGGACGTGAGCTCCTGGGACACCCGACAGATGTTTTTC.